This entry is about one T cell receptor beta chain. Its matching antigen is unknown. The sample belongs to a study of a mutant IDH1 vaccine in newly diagnosed glioma. Looking at the study overall: Mean patient age was about 40 years; about 60% were male and roughly 38% female. Former treatment meant radiotherapy, temozolomide, or both; the majority had gotten both.

Germline V gene sequence: CDR1 SNHLY, CDR2 FYNNEI. The CDR3 contains 15 residues. V lost 7 bases to trimming and J lost 3 bases, with 15 bases between them. Specified time point: week 5, during vaccination. The investigators gave 300 ug of mutant IDH1 20-mer peptide in each vaccine dose, together with topical imiquimod. Study results and limitations: Top-clonotype changes in peripheral T cells seemed unrelated to pseudoprogression.

TCRdb keeps only in-frame clones here, not all; method: immunoSEQ multiplex PCR. The table includes 60,000 or so clones, 90% detected once. This chain uses TRBV2 with TRBJ1-4, with D perhaps matching TRBD1 (6 bases). The sequencing here drew on PBMCs, taken from a glioma patient whose treatment included an IDH1 peptide vaccine. The sequence was obtained from a woman aged 40 to 50 with glioma. CDR3 region: CASTPFRGSNEKLFF. The CDR3 region has the DNA TGTGCCAGCACTCCGTTCAGGGGCTCTAATGAAAAACTGTTTTTT.